This is a list of T cell receptor beta chains from one sample in a study of post-analysis software for immune sequencing data. TCRdb passed the PCR reads through MiXCR, listing each CDR3 protein once. The table lists roughly 540,000 distinct CDR3 sequences, 30% to 40% of them singletons, with about 5.6% in the top ten. Input material: blood. All receptors come from a girl aged 2 to 17 with multiple sclerosis. CDR3s include the opening cysteine and the closing phenylalanine or tryptophan. The D gene is left open where the match is weak. The size entry is marked missing in some rows and otherwise reads once, few, many or a size class.

D,V,J,size,CDR3,DNA
.,TRBV6-1,TRBJ1-5,.,CASSEFDRLNQPQHF,TGTGCCAGCAGTGAATTCGACAGGCTCAATCAGCCCCAGCATTTT
TRBD1,TRBV18,TRBJ1-4,.,CASSLTGTDVREKRFF,TGTGCCAGCTCGCTCACCGGGACAGACGTAAGGGAAAAACGGTTTTTT
.,TRBV6-2/TRBV6-3,TRBJ2-5,.,CASSTPDRKETQYF,TGTGCCAGCAGCACCCCGGACAGAAAAGAGACCCAGTACTTC
.,TRBV7-9,TRBJ2-3,.,CASSPNFNSWSDTQYF,TGTGCCAGCAGCCCTAATTTTAACAGTTGGTCAGATACGCAGTATTTT
.,TRBV5-1,TRBJ2-7,few,CASSSNSGVGYEQYF,TGCGCCAGCAGCTCCAACTCAGGGGTGGGCTACGAGCAGTACTTC
TRBD1,TRBV6-5,TRBJ2-6,few,CASSYLGQGLNPGANVLTF,TGTGCCAGCAGTTACCTGGGACAGGGGTTAAACCCTGGGGCCAACGTCCTGACTTTC
TRBD1,TRBV10-1,TRBJ2-7,few,CASSDSGTQGSYEQYF,TGCGCCAGCAGTGATTCAGGGACACAGGGGTCCTACGAGCAGTACTTC
.,TRBV24-1,TRBJ2-5,.,CATSDSFDRDLQETQYF,TGTGCCACCAGTGATTCGTTTGACCGGGACCTCCAAGAGACCCAGTACTTC
TRBD2,TRBV20-1,TRBJ2-1,.,CSARDLGLAGYNEQFF,TGCAGTGCTAGAGATCTTGGACTAGCGGGGTACAATGAGCAGTTCTTC
.,TRBV7-2,TRBJ2-3,.,CASSSSALGTDTQYF,TGTGCCAGCAGTTCGTCCGCTCTCGGCACAGATACGCAGTATTTT
.,TRBV5-1,TRBJ2-5,few,CASSLAGPRRGAQETQYF,TGCGCCAGCAGCTTGGCCGGGCCCCGCCGGGGAGCGCAAGAGACCCAGTACTTC
.,TRBV15,TRBJ2-6,.,CATSRYRDTLSPGANVLTF,TGTGCCACCAGCAGGTACCGGGACACCCTATCTCCTGGGGCCAACGTCCTGACTTTC
.,TRBV6-6,TRBJ1-1,once,CASTWGALNTESFF,TGTGCCAGCACCTGGGGGGCCCTGAACACTGAATCTTTCTTT
.,TRBV7-8,TRBJ2-7,.,CASSGLLGEQYF,TGTGCCAGCTCGGGACTCCTGGGCGAGCAGTACTTC
.,TRBV29-1,TRBJ2-1,few,CSVVSYNEQFF,TGCAGCGTTGTATCCTACAATGAGCAGTTCTTC